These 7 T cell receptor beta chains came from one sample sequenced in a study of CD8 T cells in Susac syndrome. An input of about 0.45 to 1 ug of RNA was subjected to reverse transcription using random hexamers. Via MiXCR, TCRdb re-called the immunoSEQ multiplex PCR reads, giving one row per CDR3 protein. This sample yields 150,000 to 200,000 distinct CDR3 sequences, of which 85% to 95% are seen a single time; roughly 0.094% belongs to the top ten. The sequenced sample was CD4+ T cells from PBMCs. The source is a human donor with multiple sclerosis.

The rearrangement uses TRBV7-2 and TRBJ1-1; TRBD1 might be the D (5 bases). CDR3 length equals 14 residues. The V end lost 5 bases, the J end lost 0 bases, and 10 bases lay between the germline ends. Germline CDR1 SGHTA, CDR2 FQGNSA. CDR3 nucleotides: TGTGCCAGCAGCCCCCAGGGAGTGAACACTGAAGCTTTCTTT. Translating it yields CASSPQGVNTEAFF. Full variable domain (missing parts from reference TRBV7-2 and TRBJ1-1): GAGVSQSPSNKVTEKGKDVELRCDPISGHTALYWYRQSLGQGLEFLIYFQGNSAPDKSGLPSDRFSAERTGGSVSTLTIQRTQQEDSAVYLCASSPQGVNTEAFFGQGTRLTVV.

The CDR3 DNA is TGTGCCAGCAGCTCCTCTCCGGGCTCGGGGGCCAACGTCCTGACTTTC. As protein: CASSSSPGSGANVLTF. The chain couples TRBV7-3 to TRBJ2-6; no clear D gene. The CDR3 runs to 16 residues. Trimming removed 4 bases from V and 4 bases from J, with 14 bases in between. The germline gives CDR1 SGHTA, CDR2 FQGTGA.

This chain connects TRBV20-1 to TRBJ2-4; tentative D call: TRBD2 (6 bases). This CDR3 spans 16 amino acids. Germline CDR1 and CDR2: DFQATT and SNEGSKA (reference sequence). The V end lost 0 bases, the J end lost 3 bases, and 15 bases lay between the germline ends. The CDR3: CSARDLRERVKNIQYF. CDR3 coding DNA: TGCAGTGCTAGAGATCTGCGGGAAAGGGTCAAAAACATTCAGTACTTC.

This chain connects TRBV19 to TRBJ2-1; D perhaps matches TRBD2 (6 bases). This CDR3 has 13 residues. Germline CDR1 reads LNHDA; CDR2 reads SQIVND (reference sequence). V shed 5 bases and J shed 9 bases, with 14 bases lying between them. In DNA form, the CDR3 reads TGTGCCAGTAGTTGGACTACCGACAGTGAGCAGTTCTTC. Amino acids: CASSWTTDSEQFF.

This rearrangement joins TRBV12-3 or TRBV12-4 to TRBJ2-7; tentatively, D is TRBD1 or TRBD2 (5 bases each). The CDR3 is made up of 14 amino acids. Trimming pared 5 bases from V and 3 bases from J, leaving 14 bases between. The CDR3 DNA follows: TGTGCCAGCAGTCGAGCCGGGACGGGCTACGAGCAGTACTTC. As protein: CASSRAGTGYEQYF.

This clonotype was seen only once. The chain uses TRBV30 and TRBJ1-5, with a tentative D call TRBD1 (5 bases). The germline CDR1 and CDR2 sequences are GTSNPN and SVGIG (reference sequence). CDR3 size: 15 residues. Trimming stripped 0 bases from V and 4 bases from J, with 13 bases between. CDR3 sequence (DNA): TGTGCCTGGAGTGTACTAGGGGCGGGGAATCAGCCCCAGCATTTT. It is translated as CAWSVLGAGNQPQHF.

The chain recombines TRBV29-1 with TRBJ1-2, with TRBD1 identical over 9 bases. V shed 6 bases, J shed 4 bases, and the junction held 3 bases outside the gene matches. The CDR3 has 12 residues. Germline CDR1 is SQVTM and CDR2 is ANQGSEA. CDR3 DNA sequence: TGCAGCGTACAGGGGGCAGGCTATGGCTACACCTTC. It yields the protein CSVQGAGYGYTF.